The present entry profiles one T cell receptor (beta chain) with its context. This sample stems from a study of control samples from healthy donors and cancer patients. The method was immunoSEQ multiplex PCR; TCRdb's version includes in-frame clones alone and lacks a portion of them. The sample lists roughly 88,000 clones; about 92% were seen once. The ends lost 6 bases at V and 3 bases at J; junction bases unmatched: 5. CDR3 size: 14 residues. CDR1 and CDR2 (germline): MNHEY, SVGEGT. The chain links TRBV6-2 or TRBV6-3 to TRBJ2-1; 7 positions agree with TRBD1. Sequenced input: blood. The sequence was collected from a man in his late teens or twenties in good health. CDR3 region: CASSRDRSYNEQFF. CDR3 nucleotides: TGTGCCAGCAGCCGGGACAGAAGCTACAATGAGCAGTTCTTC.